Listed here is a single TCR beta chain. Other DNA variants within this sample encode the same CDR3. This study enrolled people aged 18 to 89 from roughly 22 US geographic areas. Researchers sorted participants into cohorts using their self-reported clinical history. In the source study's methods: Reference gene primer amplification yielded estimated nucleated cell counts. Profiling relied on immunoSEQ multiplex PCR, and the TCRdb table lists in-frame clones only, not all of them. Clone size and V and J calls were adopted from that table, with D and trimming inferred from the DNA. The data hold roughly 450,000 clones, with around 91% observed a single time. Germline CDR1 is DFQATT and CDR2 is SNEGSKA (reference sequence). V was trimmed by 3 bases and J by 1 base, leaving 4 bases between them. CDR3 length: 11 amino acids. The data originate from a study of blood T cell repertoires in COVID-19. About the study: Nucleic acid was either cDNA or gDNA, and it came from T cells, B-cell-depleted T cells, or PBMCs.

The receptor's source is a man between 18 and 29 years old who had recovered from COVID-19. The sample comprised PBMCs or T cells enriched from blood (not recorded which). The gene calls are TRBV20-1 and TRBJ2-7, with D hard to call. The CDR3 spells CSASGSYEQYF. The CDR3 DNA reads TGCAGTGCTAGCGGGTCCTACGAGCAGTACTTC.